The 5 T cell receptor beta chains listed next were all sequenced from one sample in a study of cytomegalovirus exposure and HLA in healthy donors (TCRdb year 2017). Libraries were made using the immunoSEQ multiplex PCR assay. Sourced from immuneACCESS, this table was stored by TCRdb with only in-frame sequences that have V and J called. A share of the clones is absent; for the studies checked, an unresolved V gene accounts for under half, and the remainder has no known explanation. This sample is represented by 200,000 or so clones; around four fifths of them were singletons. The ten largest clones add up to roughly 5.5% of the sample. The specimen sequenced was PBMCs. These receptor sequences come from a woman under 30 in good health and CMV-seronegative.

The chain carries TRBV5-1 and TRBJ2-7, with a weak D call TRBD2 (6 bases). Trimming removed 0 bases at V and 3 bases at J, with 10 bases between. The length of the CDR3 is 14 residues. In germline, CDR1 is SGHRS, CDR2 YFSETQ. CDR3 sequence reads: CASSLGGSGYEQYF. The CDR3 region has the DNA TGCGCCAGCAGCTTGGGTGGTAGCGGCTACGAGCAGTACTTC.

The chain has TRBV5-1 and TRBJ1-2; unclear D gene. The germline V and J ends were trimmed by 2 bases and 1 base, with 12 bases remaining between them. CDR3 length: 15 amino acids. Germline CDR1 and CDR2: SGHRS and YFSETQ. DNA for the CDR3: TGCGCCAGCAGCTTTGGGCAGTCTTTTAACTATGGCTACACCTTC. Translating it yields CASSFGQSFNYGYTF.

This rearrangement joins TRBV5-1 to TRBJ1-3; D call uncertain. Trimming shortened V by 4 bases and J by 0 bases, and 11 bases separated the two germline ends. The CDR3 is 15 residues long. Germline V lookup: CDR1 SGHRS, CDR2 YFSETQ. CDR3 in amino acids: CASSPTPVSGNTIYF. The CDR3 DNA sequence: TGCGCCAGCAGCCCCACACCAGTCTCTGGAAACACCATATATTTT.

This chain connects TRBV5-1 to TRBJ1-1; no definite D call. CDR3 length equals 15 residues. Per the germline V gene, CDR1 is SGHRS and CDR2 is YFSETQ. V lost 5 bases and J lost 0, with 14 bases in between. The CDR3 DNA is TGCGCCAGCAGACGCACAGCAAACATGAACACTGAAGCTTTCTTT. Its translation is CASRRTANMNTEAFF.

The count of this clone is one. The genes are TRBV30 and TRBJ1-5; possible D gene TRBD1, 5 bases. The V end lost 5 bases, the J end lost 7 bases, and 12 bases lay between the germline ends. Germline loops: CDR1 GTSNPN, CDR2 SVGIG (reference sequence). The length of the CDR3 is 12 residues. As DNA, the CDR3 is TGTGCCTGGGGGACGTGGGGACAGCCCCAGCATTTT. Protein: CAWGTWGQPQHF.